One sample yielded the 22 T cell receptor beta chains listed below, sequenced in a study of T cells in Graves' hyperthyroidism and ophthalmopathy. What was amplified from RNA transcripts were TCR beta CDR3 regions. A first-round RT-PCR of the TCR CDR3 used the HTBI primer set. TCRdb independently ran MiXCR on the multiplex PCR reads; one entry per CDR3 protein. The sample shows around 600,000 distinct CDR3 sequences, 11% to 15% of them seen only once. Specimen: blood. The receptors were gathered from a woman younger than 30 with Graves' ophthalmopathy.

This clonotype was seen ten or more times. CDR3 DNA sequence: TGTGCCAGCAGCCCCAACCCAACCACAGATACGCAGTATTTT. Encoded protein: CASSPNPTTDTQYF. The J gene is TRBJ2-3, the V gene TRBV5-6; no clear D gene. The ends were cut back, 4 bases at V and 2 bases at J, with 11 bases in the middle. This CDR3 has 14 amino acids. The V gene's germline CDR1 is SGHDT and CDR2 YYEEEE.

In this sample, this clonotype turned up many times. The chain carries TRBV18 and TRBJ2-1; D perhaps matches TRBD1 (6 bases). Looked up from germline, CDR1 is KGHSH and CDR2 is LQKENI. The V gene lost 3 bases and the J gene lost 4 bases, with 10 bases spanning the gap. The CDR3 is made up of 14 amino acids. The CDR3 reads CASSPQGQYNEQFF. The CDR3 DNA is TGTGCCAGCTCACCCCAAGGACAGTACAATGAGCAGTTCTTC.

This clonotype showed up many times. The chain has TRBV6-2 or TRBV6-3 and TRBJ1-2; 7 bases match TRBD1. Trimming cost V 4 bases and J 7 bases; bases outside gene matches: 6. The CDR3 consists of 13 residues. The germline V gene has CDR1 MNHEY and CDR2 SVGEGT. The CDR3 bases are TGTGCCAGCAGTTTCGACAGGGCCGCTGGCTACACCTTC. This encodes CASSFDRAAGYTF.

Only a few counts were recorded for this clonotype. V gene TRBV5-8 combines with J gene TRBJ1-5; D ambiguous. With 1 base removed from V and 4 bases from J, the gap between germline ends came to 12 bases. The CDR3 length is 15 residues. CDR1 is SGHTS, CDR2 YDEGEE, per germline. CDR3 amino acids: CASSLYHLVNQPQHF. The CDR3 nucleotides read TGTGCCAGCAGCTTGTACCACTTGGTTAATCAGCCCCAGCATTTT. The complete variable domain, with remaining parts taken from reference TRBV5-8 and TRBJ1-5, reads EAGVTQSPTHLIKTRGQQATLRCSPISGHTSVYWYQQALGLGLQFLLWYDEGEERNRGNFPPRFSGRQFPNYSSELNVNALELEDSALYLCASSLYHLVNQPQHFGDGTRLSIL.

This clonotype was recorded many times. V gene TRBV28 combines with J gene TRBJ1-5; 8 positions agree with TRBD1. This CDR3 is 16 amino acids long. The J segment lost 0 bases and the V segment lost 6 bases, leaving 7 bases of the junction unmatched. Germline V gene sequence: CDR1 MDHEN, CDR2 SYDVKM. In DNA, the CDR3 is TGTGCCAGCAGCTTCGCAGGGGGCCCTAGCAATCAGCCCCAGCATTTT. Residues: CASSFAGGPSNQPQHF.

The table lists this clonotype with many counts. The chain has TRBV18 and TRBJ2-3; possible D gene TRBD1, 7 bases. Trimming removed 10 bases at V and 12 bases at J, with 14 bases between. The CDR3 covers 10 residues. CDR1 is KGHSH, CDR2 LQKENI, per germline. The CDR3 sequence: CATRGDAQYF. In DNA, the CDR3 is TGTGCCACCAGGGGGGATGCACAGTATTTT.

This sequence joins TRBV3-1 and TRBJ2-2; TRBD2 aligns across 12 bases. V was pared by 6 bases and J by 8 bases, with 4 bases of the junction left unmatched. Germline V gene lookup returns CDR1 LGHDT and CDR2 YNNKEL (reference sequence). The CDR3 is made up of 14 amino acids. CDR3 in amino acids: CASRTSGSPGELFF. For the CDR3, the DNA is TGTGCCAGCAGGACTAGCGGGAGTCCGGGGGAGCTGTTTTTT.

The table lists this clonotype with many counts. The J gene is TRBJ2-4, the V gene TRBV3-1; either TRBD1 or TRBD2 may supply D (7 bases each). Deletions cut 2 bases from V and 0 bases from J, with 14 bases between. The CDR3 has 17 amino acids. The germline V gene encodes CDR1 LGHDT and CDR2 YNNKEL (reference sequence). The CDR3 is CASSQLQGRVAKNIQYF. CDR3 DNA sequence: TGTGCCAGCAGCCAACTACAGGGGAGGGTAGCCAAAAACATTCAGTACTTC.

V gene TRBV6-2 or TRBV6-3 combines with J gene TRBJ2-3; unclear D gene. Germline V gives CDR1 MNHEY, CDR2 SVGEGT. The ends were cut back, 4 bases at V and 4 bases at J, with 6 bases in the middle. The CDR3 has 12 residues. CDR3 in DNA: TGTGCCAGCAGTTCCTTGTCAGATACGCAGTATTTT. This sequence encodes CASSSLSDTQYF.

The CDR3 reads CASSYSGLAGGTDTQYF. In nucleotides, the CDR3 is TGTGCCAGCAGTTACTCGGGGCTAGCGGGAGGCACAGATACGCAGTATTTT. The rearrangement joins TRBV6-6 to TRBJ2-3, with TRBD2 matching 10 bases. The trim removed 0 bases at V and 1 base at J, leaving 4 bases unmatched. The germline CDR1 and CDR2 sequences are MNHNY and SVGAGI (reference sequence). This CDR3 comprises 17 residues.

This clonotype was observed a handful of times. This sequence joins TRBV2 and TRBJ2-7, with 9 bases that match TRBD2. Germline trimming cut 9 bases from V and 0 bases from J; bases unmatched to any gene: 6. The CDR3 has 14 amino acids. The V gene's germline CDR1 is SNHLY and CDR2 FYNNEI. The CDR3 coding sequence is TGTGCCAGTGCATCTAGCGGGGTCTCCTACGAGCAGTACTTC. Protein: CASASSGVSYEQYF.

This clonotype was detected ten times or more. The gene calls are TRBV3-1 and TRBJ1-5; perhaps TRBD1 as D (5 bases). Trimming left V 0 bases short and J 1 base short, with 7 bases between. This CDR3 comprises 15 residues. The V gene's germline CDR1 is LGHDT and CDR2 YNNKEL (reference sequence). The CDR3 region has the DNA TGTGCCAGCAGCCAAGAGGCAGGGAGCAATCAGCCCCAGCATTTT. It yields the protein CASSQEAGSNQPQHF.

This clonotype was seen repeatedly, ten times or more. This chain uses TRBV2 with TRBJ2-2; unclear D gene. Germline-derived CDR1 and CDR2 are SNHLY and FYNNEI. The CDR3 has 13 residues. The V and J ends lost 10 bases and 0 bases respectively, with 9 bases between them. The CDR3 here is CAILSPNTGELFF. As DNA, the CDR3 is TGTGCCATACTGAGTCCGAACACCGGGGAGCTGTTTTTT. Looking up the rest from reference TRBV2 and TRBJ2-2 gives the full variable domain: EPEVTQTPSHQVTQMGQEVILRCVPISNHLYFYWYRQILGQKVEFLVSFYNNEISEKSEIFDDQFSVERPDGSNFTLKIRSTKLEDSAMYFCAILSPNTGELFFGEGSRLTVL.

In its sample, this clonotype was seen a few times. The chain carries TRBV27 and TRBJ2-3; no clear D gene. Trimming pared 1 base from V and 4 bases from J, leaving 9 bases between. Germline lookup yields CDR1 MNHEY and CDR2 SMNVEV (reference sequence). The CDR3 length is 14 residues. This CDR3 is CASSLLGIPDTQYF. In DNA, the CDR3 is TGTGCCAGCAGTTTATTAGGCATCCCAGATACGCAGTATTTT.

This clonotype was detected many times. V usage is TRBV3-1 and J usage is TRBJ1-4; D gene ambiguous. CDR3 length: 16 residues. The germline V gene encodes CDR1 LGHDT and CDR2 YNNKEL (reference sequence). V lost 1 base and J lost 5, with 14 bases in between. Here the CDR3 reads CASSQGNPYRNEKLFF. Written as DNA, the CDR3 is TGTGCCAGCAGCCAAGGAAACCCTTACAGAAATGAAAAACTGTTTTTT.

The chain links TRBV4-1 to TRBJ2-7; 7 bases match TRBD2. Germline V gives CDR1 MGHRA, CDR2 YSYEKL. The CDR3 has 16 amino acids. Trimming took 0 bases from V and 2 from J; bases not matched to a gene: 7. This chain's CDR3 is CASSQDPPSGPYEQYF. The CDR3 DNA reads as TGCGCCAGCAGCCAAGATCCTCCTAGCGGCCCCTACGAGCAGTACTTC.

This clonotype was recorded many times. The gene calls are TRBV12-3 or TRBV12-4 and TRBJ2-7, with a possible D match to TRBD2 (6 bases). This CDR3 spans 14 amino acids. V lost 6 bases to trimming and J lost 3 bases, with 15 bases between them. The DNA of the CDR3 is TGTGCCAGCAGCCCCGGACTAATATTCTACGAGCAGTACTTC. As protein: CASSPGLIFYEQYF.

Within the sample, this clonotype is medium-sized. CDR3 sequence: CASSLRRAPRAATEAFF. Written as DNA, the CDR3 is TGTGCCAGCAGTTTGCGACGAGCCCCCAGAGCTGCCACTGAAGCTTTCTTT. This chain links TRBV12-3 or TRBV12-4 with TRBJ1-1, with no clear D. Trimming shortened V by 3 bases and J by 4 bases, and 21 bases separated the two germline ends. The CDR3 is made up of 17 amino acids.

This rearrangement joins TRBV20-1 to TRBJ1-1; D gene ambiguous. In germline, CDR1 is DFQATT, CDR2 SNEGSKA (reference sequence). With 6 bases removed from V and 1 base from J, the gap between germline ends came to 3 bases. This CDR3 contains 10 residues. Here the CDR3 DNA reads TGCAGTGCAGAGAACACTGAAGCTTTCTTT. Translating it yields CSAENTEAFF.

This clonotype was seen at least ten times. CDR3 sequence: CASSSTSGIAKNIQYF. In DNA form, the CDR3 reads TGTGCCAGCAGCAGTACTAGCGGGATAGCCAAAAACATTCAGTACTTC. J is TRBJ2-4 and V is TRBV11-2, with 10 nucleotides matching TRBD2. The CDR3 loop spans 16 amino acids. The germline V gene has CDR1 SGHAT and CDR2 FQNNGV. V lost 5 bases to trimming and J lost 0 bases; unmatched junction nucleotides: 4. The entire variable domain, with the rest obtained from reference TRBV11-2 and TRBJ2-4, is as follows: EAGVAQSPRYKIIEKRQSVAFWCNPISGHATLYWYQQILGQGPKLLIQFQNNGVVDDSQLPKDRFSAERLKGVDSTLKIQPAKLEDSAVYLCASSSTSGIAKNIQYFGAGTRLSVL.

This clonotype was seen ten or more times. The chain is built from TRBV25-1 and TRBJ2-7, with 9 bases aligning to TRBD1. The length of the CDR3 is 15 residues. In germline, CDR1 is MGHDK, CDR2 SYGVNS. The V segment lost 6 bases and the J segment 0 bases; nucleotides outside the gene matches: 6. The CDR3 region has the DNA TGTGCCAGCAGCGAACAGGGGGCAGGCTCCTACGAGCAGTACTTC. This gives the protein CASSEQGAGSYEQYF.

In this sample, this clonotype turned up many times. This chain's CDR3 is CASSFSGGEQFF. CDR3 coding DNA: TGTGCCAGCAGCTTCTCAGGAGGTGAGCAGTTCTTC. The V call is TRBV11-2, the J call TRBJ2-1, with D possibly TRBD2 on 5 matching bases. Germline CDR1 is SGHAT and CDR2 is FQNNGV. The length of the CDR3 is 12 residues. V gave up 3 bases and J gave up 9 bases, with 9 bases separating them.